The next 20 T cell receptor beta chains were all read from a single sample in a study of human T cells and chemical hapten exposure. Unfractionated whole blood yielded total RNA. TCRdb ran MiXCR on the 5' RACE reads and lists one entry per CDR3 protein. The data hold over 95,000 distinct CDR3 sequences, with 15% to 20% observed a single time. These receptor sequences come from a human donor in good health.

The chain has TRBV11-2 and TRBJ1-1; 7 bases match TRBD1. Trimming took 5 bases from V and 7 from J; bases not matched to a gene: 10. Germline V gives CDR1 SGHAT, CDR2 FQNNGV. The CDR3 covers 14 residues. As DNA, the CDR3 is TGTGCCAGCAGCCTGCCGGGCCGGGACAGTGAAGCTTTCTTT. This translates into CASSLPGRDSEAFF.

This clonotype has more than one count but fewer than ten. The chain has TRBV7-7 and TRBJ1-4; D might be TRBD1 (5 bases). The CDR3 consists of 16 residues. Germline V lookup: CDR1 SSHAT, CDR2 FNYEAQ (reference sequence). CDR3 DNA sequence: TGTGCTAGCCTACGGGACTCCCGGGATGAGGATGAAAAACTGTTTTTT. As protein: CASLRDSRDEDEKLFF.

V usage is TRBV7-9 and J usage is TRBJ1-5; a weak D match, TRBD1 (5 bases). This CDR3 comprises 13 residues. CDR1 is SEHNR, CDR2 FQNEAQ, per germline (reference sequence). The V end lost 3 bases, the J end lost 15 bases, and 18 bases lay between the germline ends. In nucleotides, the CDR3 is TGTGCCAGCAGCTTTAGGGGCCGGAGCGCTCTGCATTTT. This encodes CASSFRGRSALHF.

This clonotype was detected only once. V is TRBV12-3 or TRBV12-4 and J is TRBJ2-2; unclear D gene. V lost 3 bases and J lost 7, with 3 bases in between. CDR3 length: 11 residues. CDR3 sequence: CASSFFGELFF. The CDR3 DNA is TGTGCCAGCAGTTTCTTCGGGGAGCTGTTTTTT.

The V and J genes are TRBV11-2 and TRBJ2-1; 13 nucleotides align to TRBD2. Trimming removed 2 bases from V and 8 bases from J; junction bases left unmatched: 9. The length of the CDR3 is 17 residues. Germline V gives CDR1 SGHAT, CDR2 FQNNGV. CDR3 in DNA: TGTGCCAGCAGCTTAAACGGACTAGCGGGAGTCGTGGATGAGCAGTTCTTC. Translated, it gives CASSLNGLAGVVDEQFF.

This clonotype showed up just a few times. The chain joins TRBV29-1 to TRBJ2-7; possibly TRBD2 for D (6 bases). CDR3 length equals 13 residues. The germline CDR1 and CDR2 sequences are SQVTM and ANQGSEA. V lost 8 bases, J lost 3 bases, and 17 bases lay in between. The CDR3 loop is CSPEPWTNYEQYF. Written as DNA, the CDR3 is TGCAGCCCGGAGCCTTGGACTAACTACGAGCAGTACTTC.

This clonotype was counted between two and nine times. The CDR3 nucleotides are TGTGCCAGCAGCGGGGGAGTTAGCAATCAGCCCCAGCATTTT. It codes for CASSGGVSNQPQHF. V usage is TRBV5-8 and J usage is TRBJ1-5, with TRBD1 as a possible D gene (5 bases). V lost 4 bases, J lost 0 bases, and 8 bases lay in between. This CDR3 is 14 amino acids long. CDR1 and CDR2 (germline): SGHTS, YDEGEE.

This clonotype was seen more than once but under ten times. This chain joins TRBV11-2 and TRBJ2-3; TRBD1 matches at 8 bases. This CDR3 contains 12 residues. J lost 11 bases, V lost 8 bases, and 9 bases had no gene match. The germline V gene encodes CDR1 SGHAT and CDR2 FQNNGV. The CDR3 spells CASDTDRARQYF. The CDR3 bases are TGTGCCAGCGATACGGACAGGGCCAGGCAGTATTTT. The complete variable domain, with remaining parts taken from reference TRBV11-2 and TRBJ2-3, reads EAGVAQSPRYKIIEKRQSVAFWCNPISGHATLYWYQQILGQGPKLLIQFQNNGVVDDSQLPKDRFSAERLKGVDSTLKIQPAKLEDSAVYLCASDTDRARQYFGPGTRLTVL.

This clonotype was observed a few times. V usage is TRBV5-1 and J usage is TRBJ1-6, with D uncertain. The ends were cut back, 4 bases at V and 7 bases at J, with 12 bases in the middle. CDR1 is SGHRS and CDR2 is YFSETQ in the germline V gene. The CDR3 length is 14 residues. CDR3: CASSARTGNSPLHF. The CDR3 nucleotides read TGCGCCAGCAGCGCCCGGACGGGGAATTCACCCCTCCACTTT.

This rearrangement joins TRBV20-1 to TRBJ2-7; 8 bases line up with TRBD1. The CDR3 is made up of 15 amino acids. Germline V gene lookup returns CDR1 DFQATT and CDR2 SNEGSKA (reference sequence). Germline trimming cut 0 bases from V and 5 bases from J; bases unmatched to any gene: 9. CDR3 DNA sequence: TGCAGTGCTAGAGATTCGCGGGACAGGATAGACGAGCAGTACTTC. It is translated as CSARDSRDRIDEQYF.

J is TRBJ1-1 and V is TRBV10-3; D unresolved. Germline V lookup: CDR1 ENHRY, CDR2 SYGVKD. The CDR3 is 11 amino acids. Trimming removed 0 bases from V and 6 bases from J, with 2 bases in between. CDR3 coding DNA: TGTGCCATCAGTGAGTCGGCTGAAGCTTTCTTT. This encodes CAISESAEAFF.

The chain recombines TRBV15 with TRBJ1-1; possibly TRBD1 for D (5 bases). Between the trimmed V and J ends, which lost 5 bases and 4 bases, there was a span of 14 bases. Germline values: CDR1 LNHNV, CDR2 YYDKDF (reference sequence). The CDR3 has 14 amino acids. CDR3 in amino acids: CATSGPQGITEAFF. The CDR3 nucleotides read TGTGCCACCAGCGGACCGCAGGGAATCACTGAAGCTTTCTTT.

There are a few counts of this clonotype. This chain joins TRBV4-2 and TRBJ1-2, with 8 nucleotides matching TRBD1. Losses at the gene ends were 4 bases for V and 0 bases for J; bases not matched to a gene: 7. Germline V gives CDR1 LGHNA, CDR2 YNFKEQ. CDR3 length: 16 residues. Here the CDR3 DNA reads TGTGCCAGCAGCCGAACTGCGGACAGGGCTAACTATGGCTACACCTTC. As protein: CASSRTADRANYGYTF.

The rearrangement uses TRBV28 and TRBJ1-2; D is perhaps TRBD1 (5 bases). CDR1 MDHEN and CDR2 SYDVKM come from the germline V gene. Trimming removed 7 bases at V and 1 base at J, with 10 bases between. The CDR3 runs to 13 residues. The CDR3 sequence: CASNQQVNYGYTF. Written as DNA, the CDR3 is TGTGCCAGCAATCAACAGGTTAACTATGGCTACACCTTC.

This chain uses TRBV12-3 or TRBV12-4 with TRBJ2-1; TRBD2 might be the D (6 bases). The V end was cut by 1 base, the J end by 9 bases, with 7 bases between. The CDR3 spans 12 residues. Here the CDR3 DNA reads TGTGCCAGCAGTTTAGTAGCGGCTGAGCAGTTCTTC. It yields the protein CASSLVAAEQFF.

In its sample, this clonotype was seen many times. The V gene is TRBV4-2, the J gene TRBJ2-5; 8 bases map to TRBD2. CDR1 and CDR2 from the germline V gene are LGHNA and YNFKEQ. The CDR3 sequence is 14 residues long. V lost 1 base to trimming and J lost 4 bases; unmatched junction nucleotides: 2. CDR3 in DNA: TGTGCCAGCAGCCAAGCCCTAGCGGGAGAGACCCAGTACTTC. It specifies CASSQALAGETQYF.

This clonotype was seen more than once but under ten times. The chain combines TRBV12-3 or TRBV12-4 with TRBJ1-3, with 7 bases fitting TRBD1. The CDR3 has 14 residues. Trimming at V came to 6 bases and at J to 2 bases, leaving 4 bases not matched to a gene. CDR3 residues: CASSPTGPGNTIYF. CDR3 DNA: TGTGCCAGCAGCCCGACAGGGCCTGGAAACACCATATATTTT.

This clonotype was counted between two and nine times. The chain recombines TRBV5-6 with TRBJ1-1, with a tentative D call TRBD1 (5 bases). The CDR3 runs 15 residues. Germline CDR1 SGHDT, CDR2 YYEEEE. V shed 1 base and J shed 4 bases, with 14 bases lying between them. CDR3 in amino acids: CASSLRLGVSTEAFF. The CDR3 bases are TGTGCCAGCAGCTTGAGGTTGGGGGTGAGCACTGAAGCTTTCTTT.

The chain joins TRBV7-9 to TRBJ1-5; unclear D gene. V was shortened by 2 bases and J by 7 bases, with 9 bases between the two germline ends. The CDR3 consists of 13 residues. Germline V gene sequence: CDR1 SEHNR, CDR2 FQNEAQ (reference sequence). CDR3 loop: CASSLSVGQPQHF. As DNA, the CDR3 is TGTGCCAGCAGCTTATCGGTGGGCCAGCCCCAGCATTTT.

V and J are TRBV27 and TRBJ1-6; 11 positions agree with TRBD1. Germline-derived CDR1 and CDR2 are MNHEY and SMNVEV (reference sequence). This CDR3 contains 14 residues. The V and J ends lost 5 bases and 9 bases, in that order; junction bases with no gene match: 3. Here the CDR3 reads CASSLDRGLSPLHF. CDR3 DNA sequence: TGTGCCAGCAGTCTGGACAGGGGGCTTTCACCCCTCCACTTT.